Each of the 2 T cell receptor beta chains below was sequenced from the same sample in a study of memory CD4+ T cells and cytomegalovirus serostatus. The sort gate was single viable CD3+CD4+CD8-CD45RO+ cells for memory CD4+ T cells. Profiled with immunoSEQ multiplex PCR; TCRdb holds only in-frame clones, not every one. The sample yields 25,000 to 30,000 clones, roughly 75% seen once. The sample taken for sequencing was memory CD4+ T cells from blood. The receptor source for this set is an adult in good health and CMV-seronegative.

This chain joins TRBV5-5 and TRBJ1-3, with no clear D. The CDR3 contains 15 residues. The V gene lost 1 base and the J gene lost 0 bases, with 8 bases spanning the gap. The V gene's germline CDR1 is SGHKS and CDR2 YYEKEE (reference sequence). The CDR3 here is CASSLTDYSGNTIYF. For the CDR3, the DNA is TGTGCCAGCAGCTTGACAGACTACTCTGGAAACACCATATATTTT.

The gene calls are TRBV11-2 and TRBJ2-1; no reliable D call. The CDR3 length is 15 residues. Germline V gene sequence: CDR1 SGHAT, CDR2 FQNNGV. V dropped 6 bases and J dropped 0 bases, with 12 bases sitting between them. The CDR3 region is CASRLGPASYNEQFF. CDR3 DNA sequence: TGTGCCAGCAGACTCGGACCCGCCTCCTACAATGAGCAGTTCTTC. Combining the CDR3 with reference TRBV11-2 and TRBJ2-1 gives the whole variable domain EAGVAQSPRYKIIEKRQSVAFWCNPISGHATLYWYQQILGQGPKLLIQFQNNGVVDDSQLPKDRFSAERLKGVDSTLKIQPAKLEDSAVYLCASRLGPASYNEQFFGPGTRLTVL.